Below, one T cell receptor beta chain is given with its context. The protocol was immunoSEQ multiplex PCR, while the TCRdb copy is restricted to in-frame clones and leaves out a portion. The table has tens of thousands of clones, 88% seen once. This sample stems from a study of T cell responses to AZD1222 COVID-19 vaccine. V lost 5 bases to trimming and J lost 4 bases, with 8 bases between them. The CDR3 consists of 12 residues. Germline CDR1 MDHEN, CDR2 SYDVKM. This sequence was found in an adult who received the AZD1222 COVID-19 vaccine. The sequences come from peripheral blood, collected 28 days after the second AZD1222 dose. The V and J genes are TRBV28 and TRBJ1-2, with no clear D. The CDR3 loop reads CASSGGLYGYTF. DNA for the CDR3: TGTGCCAGCAGTGGAGGACTCTATGGCTACACCTTC.